The rows below give T cell receptor beta chains drawn from one sample of a study of CD8 T cells in Susac syndrome. Each CDR3 protein gets one entry after TCRdb re-called the immunoSEQ multiplex PCR reads with MiXCR. The sample consists of roughly 100,000 distinct CDR3 sequences, around 94% of them appearing once. Specimen: CD4+ T cells from PBMCs. The receptors shown here come from a human donor with Susac syndrome. CDR3s include the opening cysteine and the closing phenylalanine or tryptophan. The D gene is left open where the match is weak. Clone size appears in some rows only: once, few, many, or a class for an expanded clone.

v_call	j_call	clone_size	d_call	cdr3_nt	cdr3_aa
TRBV12-3/TRBV12-4	TRBJ1-4	-	-	TGTGCCAGCAGTTTTGGGGGTATGGAATATGAAAAACTGTTTTTT	CASSFGGMEYEKLFF
TRBV19	TRBJ1-1	-	TRBD1	TGTGCCAGCGACAGGGCGGGGACTGAAGCTTTCTTT	CASDRAGTEAFF
TRBV7-2	TRBJ2-7	-	-	TGTGCCAGCAGCCCCCTGAGAGTCCACGAGCAGTACTTC	CASSPLRVHEQYF
TRBV28	TRBJ2-4	-	-	TGTGCCAGCTCCCGCCGTCGGGAAACCAAAAACATTCAGTACTTC	CASSRRRETKNIQYF
TRBV28	TRBJ1-3	-	-	TGTGCCAGCAGTGTCAGGGAATCTGGAAACACCATATATTTT	CASSVRESGNTIYF
TRBV5-6	TRBJ2-1	-	-	TGTGCCAGCAGCTGGTCCGGTGAGCAGTTCTTC	CASSWSGEQFF
TRBV5-1	TRBJ1-2	-	-	TGCGCCAGCAGCTTGACAAATAACTATGGCTACACCTTC	CASSLTNNYGYTF
TRBV24-1	TRBJ2-1	-	TRBD1	TGTGCCACCAGTGGCGACAGGGACAATGAGCAGTTCTTC	CATSGDRDNEQFF
TRBV25-1	TRBJ1-5	-	-	TGTGCCAGCAGTCCGAGAGGTGGCAATCAGCCCCAGCATTTT	CASSPRGGNQPQHF
TRBV12-3/TRBV12-4	TRBJ1-5	-	-	TGTGCCAGCAGTTTCTCTGGGCCCCAGCATTTT	CASSFSGPQHF
TRBV29-1	TRBJ2-3	-	-	TGCAGCGTCGGTCGAACAGGGACAGATACGCAGTATTTT	CSVGRTGTDTQYF
TRBV7-2	TRBJ2-7	-	TRBD2	TGTGCCAGCAGCTTGCAAGGACTAGTATACCACGAGCAGTACTTC	CASSLQGLVYHEQYF
TRBV7-9	TRBJ1-4	-	-	TGTGCCAGCAGCTTAGACACACCAACTAATGAAAAACTGTTTTTT	CASSLDTPTNEKLFF
TRBV11-2	TRBJ2-5	-	TRBD1	TGTGCCAGCAGCTTAGTGGACAGGGGGGGAGAGACCCAGTACTTC	CASSLVDRGGETQYF
TRBV9	TRBJ2-1	-	-	TGTGCCAGCAGCACCTGGGACTCGATAAGGAGTGAGCAGTTCTTC	CASSTWDSIRSEQFF
TRBV3-1	TRBJ2-5	-	TRBD2	TGTGCCAGCAGCCAAGTACTAGCGGGGGCTCAAGAGACCCAGTACTTC	CASSQVLAGAQETQYF
TRBV7-2	TRBJ2-1	-	-	TGTGCCAGCAGCTATGGGCCCCTGGGAGACGATGAGCAGTTCTTC	CASSYGPLGDDEQFF
TRBV1	TRBJ2-7	-	-	TGCACCAGCAGCCAAGACAGCCTTACATCCTACGAGCAGTACTTC	CTSSQDSLTSYEQYF
TRBV4-3	TRBJ1-1	-	-	TGCGCCAGCAGCAAACAGGAAAACACTGAAGCTTTCTTT	CASSKQENTEAFF
TRBV6-2/TRBV6-3	TRBJ2-5	-	-	TGTGCCAGCAGTTACATCTCAGCAGGGGAGACCCAGTACTTC	CASSYISAGETQYF
TRBV30	TRBJ2-2	-	-	TGTGCCTGCGGGAGACTACCCACCGGGGAGCTGTTTTTT	CACGRLPTGELFF
TRBV19	TRBJ1-5	-	TRBD1	TGTGCCAGTAGTATAGTACTGGGACAGGGGTATAGCAATCAGCCCCAGCATTTT	CASSIVLGQGYSNQPQHF
TRBV3-1	TRBJ1-1	-	-	TGTGCCAGCAGCCACGTCGGGAGGACGAACACTGAAGCTTTCTTT	CASSHVGRTNTEAFF
TRBV5-1	TRBJ1-6	-	-	TGCGCCAGCAGCTTGGGGGAAAGCGGTTCACCCCTCCACTTT	CASSLGESGSPLHF
TRBV24-1	TRBJ1-1	once	-	TGTGCCACCAGTGATTTGCAAGAGAGTGAACGGATGAACACTGAAGCTTTCTTT	CATSDLQESERMNTEAFF
TRBV6-1	TRBJ2-1	-	TRBD1	TGTGCCAGCAGAAAAACGACAGGGACAACGGTGTTGGATGAGCAGTTCTTC	CASRKTTGTTVLDEQFF
TRBV12-3/TRBV12-4	TRBJ2-3	-	TRBD2	TGTGCCAGCAGTTCGCGGGGGACCCAGGATACGCAGTATTTT	CASSSRGTQDTQYF
TRBV6-5	TRBJ2-3	-	-	TGTGCCAGTAAAAACGGGGGGCGAGATACGCAGTATTTT	CASKNGGRDTQYF
TRBV9	TRBJ2-2	-	-	TGTGCCAGCAGCGTAAATCGTACCGGGGAGCTGTTTTTT	CASSVNRTGELFF
TRBV30	TRBJ1-1	-	-	TGTGCCTGGAAAAGAGCCCCCCCGATGAACACTGAAGCTTTCTTT	CAWKRAPPMNTEAFF
TRBV7-8	TRBJ1-5	-	-	TGTGCCAGCAGCCCCATGCAGGGCAATCAGCCCCAGCATTTT	CASSPMQGNQPQHF
TRBV24-1	TRBJ1-5	-	-	TGTGCCACCAGTGACTTAGGACCGAGGAATCAGCCCCAGCATTTT	CATSDLGPRNQPQHF
TRBV10-2	TRBJ2-1	-	-	TGCGCCAGCAGTGAGTCAACGGGGATGCTCTACAATGAGCAGTTCTTC	CASSESTGMLYNEQFF
TRBV24-1	TRBJ2-7	-	-	TGTGCCACCAGTGTTTCAGGGCTGGACGAGCAGTACTTC	CATSVSGLDEQYF
TRBV25-1	TRBJ2-5	few	-	TGTGCCAGCAGTGGAGGGGAGACCCAGTACTTC	CASSGGETQYF
TRBV19	TRBJ2-2	-	TRBD1	TGTGCCAGTAAGTTAGCAGGACAGGGGCCCACGAACACCGGGGAGCTGTTTTTT	CASKLAGQGPTNTGELFF
TRBV3-1	TRBJ1-2	-	-	TGTGCCAGCAGCCAAATAGGGGTACCCTCGGGCTATGGCTACACCTTC	CASSQIGVPSGYGYTF
TRBV29-1	TRBJ1-1	-	TRBD1	TGCAGCGTTCGAGGGACAGGGGAAGCTTTCTTT	CSVRGTGEAFF
TRBV4-1	TRBJ1-3	-	TRBD1	TGCGCCAGCAGCCAAGTGGGAAGGACAGGGGTTAACACCATATATTTT	CASSQVGRTGVNTIYF
TRBV13	TRBJ1-3	-	-	TGTGCCAGCAGCTTTGGTGACCCCGGAAACACCATATATTTT	CASSFGDPGNTIYF
TRBV10-3	TRBJ2-7	-	TRBD2	TGTGCCATCAGTGATAGCGGGGTTACCTACGAGCAGTACTTC	CAISDSGVTYEQYF
TRBV29-1	TRBJ2-7	-	TRBD1	TGCAGCGAATACCGGGACAGCGGGCAGTACTTC	CSEYRDSGQYF
TRBV11-2	TRBJ2-2	-	-	TGTGCCAGCAGCCGGTGGGAGGGGACAGCTAACACCGGGGAGCTGTTTTTT	CASSRWEGTANTGELFF
TRBV12-3/TRBV12-4	TRBJ1-5	-	-	TGTGCCAGCAGCTTGGACGGCGCGGGGAGGCCCCAGCATTTT	CASSLDGAGRPQHF
TRBV3-1	TRBJ2-3	-	-	TGTGCCAGCAGCCAAGAGCGGGGGCCAGATACGCAGTATTTT	CASSQERGPDTQYF
TRBV6-6	TRBJ2-7	-	-	TGTGCCAGCAGACCTAGGGTCGACTCCTACGAGCAGTACTTC	CASRPRVDSYEQYF
TRBV9	TRBJ2-5	once	-	TGTGCCAGCAGCGTAGGAGGGGGGGTGAGAGAGACCCAGTACTTC	CASSVGGGVRETQYF
TRBV5-4	TRBJ1-1	-	-	TGTGCCAGCAGCTTGGACCCGGACACTGAAGCTTTCTTT	CASSLDPDTEAFF
TRBV29-1	TRBJ2-3	-	TRBD2	TGCAGCCCTCTCGGTGGGGGGGACACAGATACGCAGTATTTT	CSPLGGGDTDTQYF
TRBV7-2	TRBJ1-6	-	-	TGTGCCAGCAGCTTAGAGGGGAATTCACCCCTCCACTTT	CASSLEGNSPLHF
TRBV5-1	TRBJ1-1	few	TRBD1	TGCGCCAGCAGCTGGACAGGGGGTATCTTGAACACTGAAGCTTTCTTT	CASSWTGGILNTEAFF
TRBV30	TRBJ2-4	-	-	TGTGCCTGGGGGGGAAGGGACACTCTTATCAGAAACATTCAGTACTTC	CAWGGRDTLIRNIQYF
TRBV6-1	TRBJ2-7	few	-	TGTGCCAGCCAGAACCCGGCCCTAACTTCTTACGAGCAGTACTTC	CASQNPALTSYEQYF
TRBV14	TRBJ2-1	-	-	TGTGCCACTTCCAGGGGCCAAGAGCAGTTCTTC	CATSRGQEQFF
TRBV25-1	TRBJ2-6	-	-	TGTGCCAGCACAGCGGCGGGGGCCAACGTCCTGACTTTC	CASTAAGANVLTF
TRBV3-1	TRBJ2-6	-	-	TGTGCCAGCAGCCAAGGAGGGGGGCCTGGGGCCAACGTCCTGACTTTC	CASSQGGGPGANVLTF